This TCR beta chain was sequenced for a study of shared clonotypes between healthy human individuals. Study-wide findings and caveats: Across subsets, estimated richness was generally greater for naive than for memory populations.

TCRdb's copy holds only in-frame clones and misses some; the assay was immunoSEQ multiplex PCR. Of about 670,000 clones in the sample, about two thirds were seen once. Losses at the gene ends were 0 bases for V and 9 bases for J; bases not matched to a gene: 7. Germline CDR1 is ENHRY and CDR2 is SYGVKD. The CDR3 is 15 amino acids. In the case of this clone: What it binds is not known.

The chain has TRBV10-3 and TRBJ1-2; TRBD1 matches at 10 bases. The material sequenced was memory CD4+ T cells sorted from blood. Indicated subset: CD45RA-negative fraction. This receptor was obtained from a young woman in good health. In nucleotides, the CDR3 is TGTGCCATCAGTGAGTCCCCGGACAGGGGGAAATGCTACACCTTC. Protein sequence: CAISESPDRGKCYTF.